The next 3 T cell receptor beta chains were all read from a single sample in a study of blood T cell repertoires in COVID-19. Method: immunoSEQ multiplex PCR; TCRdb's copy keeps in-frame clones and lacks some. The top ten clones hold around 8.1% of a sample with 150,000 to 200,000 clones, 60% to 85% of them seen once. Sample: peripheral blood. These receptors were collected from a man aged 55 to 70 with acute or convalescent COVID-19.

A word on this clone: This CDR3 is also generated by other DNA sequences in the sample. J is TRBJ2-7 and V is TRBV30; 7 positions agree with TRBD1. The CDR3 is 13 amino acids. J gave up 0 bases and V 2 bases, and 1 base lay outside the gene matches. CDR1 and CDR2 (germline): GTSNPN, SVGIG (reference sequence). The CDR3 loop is CAWSRDSSYEQYF. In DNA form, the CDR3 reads TGTGCCTGGAGTCGGGACAGCTCCTACGAGCAGTACTTC. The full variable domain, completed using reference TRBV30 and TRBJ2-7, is SQTIHQWPATLVQPVGSPLSLECTVEGTSNPNLYWYRQAAGRGLQLLFYSVGIGQISSEVPQNLSASRPQDRQFILSSKKLLLSDSGFYLCAWSRDSSYEQYFGPGTRLTVT.

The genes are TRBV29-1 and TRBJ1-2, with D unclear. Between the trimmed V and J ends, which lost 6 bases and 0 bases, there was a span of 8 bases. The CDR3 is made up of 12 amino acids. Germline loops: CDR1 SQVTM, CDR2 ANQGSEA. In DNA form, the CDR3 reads TGCAGCGTCCAGTGGTCTAACTATGGCTACACCTTC. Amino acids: CSVQWSNYGYTF.

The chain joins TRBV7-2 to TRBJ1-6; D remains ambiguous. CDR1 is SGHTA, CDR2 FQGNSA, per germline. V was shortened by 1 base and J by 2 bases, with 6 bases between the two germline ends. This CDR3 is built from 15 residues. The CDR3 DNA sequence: TGTGCCAGCAGCTTAGAACATCCCTATAATTCACCCCTCCACTTT. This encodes CASSLEHPYNSPLHF.